This section outlines one T cell receptor (beta chain) sequence together with its context. Antigen specificity is unknown. These data are taken from a study of circulating and synovial CD4+ cells in juvenile arthritis. The study's findings and limits: Circulating pathogenic-like and bulk T cells looked alike by Vbeta family usage. Compared with bulk blood, circulating pathogenic-like lymphocytes shared substantially more CDR3 sequences with synovial T cells. Bulk blood CD4 repertoires were more diverse than these.

TCRdb's table, derived via immunoSEQ multiplex PCR, lists solely in-frame clones and lacks some. The sample has some 1,300 clones, approximately 89% seen once; the top ten hold roughly 12%. The CDR3 is 11 amino acids. The germline V gene has CDR1 SGHTA and CDR2 FQGNSA. Trimming pared 3 bases from V and 6 bases from J, leaving 6 bases between. This rearrangement joins TRBV7-2 to TRBJ2-7, with D uncertain. This TCR derives from a human patient with juvenile idiopathic arthritis. Some clones in this sample may be carry-over from other donors' samples. The sequenced material came from HLA-DR+ CD4+ T cells from blood. As for subset: circulating pathogenic-like lymphocytes, sorted as HLA-DR+CD14-CD3+CD4+CD25low/- blood T cells. CDR3: CASSFSLEQYF. Here the CDR3 DNA reads TGTGCCAGCAGCTTCTCCCTCGAGCAGTACTTC.